One sample yielded the 22 T cell receptor beta chains listed below, sequenced in a study of blood T cell repertoires in COVID-19. Profiled with immunoSEQ multiplex PCR; TCRdb holds only in-frame clones, not every one. The sample has roughly 290,000 clones, roughly 90% seen once. Sequencing was carried out using PBMCs or T cells enriched from blood (not recorded which). The source is a woman under 30 with acute COVID-19.

The rearrangement joins TRBV7-4 to TRBJ2-5; 13 nucleotides line up with TRBD2. This CDR3 region has 19 residues. CDR1 is SGHVT, CDR2 SQSDAQ, per germline. J lost 4 bases, V lost 3 bases, and 14 bases had no gene match. The CDR3 DNA is TGTGCCAGCAGCTTTCTTGGTGCGGGACTAGCGGGATGGGTAGAGACCCAGTACTTC. Protein sequence: CASSFLGAGLAGWVETQYF.

The chain joins TRBV5-5 to TRBJ2-1, with D hard to call. The V gene's germline CDR1 is SGHKS and CDR2 YYEKEE (reference sequence). The CDR3 extends over 17 amino acids. Trimming removed 0 bases at V and 0 bases at J, with 13 bases between. In DNA, the CDR3 is TGTGCCAGCAGCTTGGGGGCAGGTCCCTACTCCTACAATGAGCAGTTCTTC. This gives the protein CASSLGAGPYSYNEQFF.

The rearrangement uses TRBV7-8 and TRBJ1-2; TRBD1 agrees at 7 bases. V lost 4 bases and J lost 12; bases outside the gene matches: 14. CDR3 length: 14 amino acids. The germline CDR1 and CDR2 sequences are SGHVS and FQNEAQ. CDR3 protein: CASSSPGQVRKDTF. The CDR3 DNA reads TGTGCCAGCAGCTCACCAGGACAGGTGAGAAAGGACACCTTC. Full variable domain (outside the CDR3, taken from reference TRBV7-8 and TRBJ1-2): GAGVSQSPRYKVAKRGQDVALRCDPISGHVSLFWYQQALGQGPEFLTYFQNEAQLDKSGLPSDRFFAERPEGSVSTLKIQRTQQEDSAVYLCASSSPGQVRKDTFGSGTRLTVV.

This sequence joins TRBV6-5 and TRBJ1-5, with a tentative D call TRBD1 (5 bases). Germline-derived CDR1 and CDR2 are MNHEY and SVGAGI. The CDR3 is 14 amino acids. Trimming cost V 6 bases and J 2 bases, with 11 bases left between them. The CDR3 region has the DNA TGTGCCAGCAGAGCCCCGGGGGGCAATCAGCCCCAGCATTTT. Amino acid sequence: CASRAPGGNQPQHF.

This clone was counted a single time. This chain joins TRBV5-1 and TRBJ1-1, with unresolved D. Germline V gene data show CDR1 as SGHRS and CDR2 as YFSETQ. This CDR3 is built from 14 residues. V shed 0 bases and J shed 3 bases, with 9 bases lying between them. For the CDR3, the DNA is TGCGCCAGCAGCTTGGCTCCGGGATACACTGAAGCTTTCTTT. Translating it yields CASSLAPGYTEAFF.

The chain uses TRBV6-5 and TRBJ2-5, with TRBD1 identical over 8 bases. The germline CDR1 and CDR2 sequences are MNHEY and SVGAGI. After removal of 8 bases from V and 3 bases from J, the junction contained 11 bases not matched to a gene. This CDR3 region has 15 residues. CDR3 sequence reads: CASGTGRPAKETQYF. The DNA of the CDR3 is TGTGCCAGCGGGACAGGACGCCCGGCCAAAGAGACCCAGTACTTC.

The rearrangement joins TRBV10-3 to TRBJ1-4; D not resolved. The germline V gene encodes CDR1 ENHRY and CDR2 SYGVKD. The CDR3 totals 14 residues. Trimming took off 0 bases at V and 4 bases at J, with 6 bases between the two ends. CDR3 nucleotides: TGTGCCATCAGTGAGTCCCAGGTTAATGAAAAACTGTTTTTT. Its translation: CAISESQVNEKLFF.

The rearrangement links TRBV27 to TRBJ2-3, with 7 bases matching TRBD2. CDR3 length: 15 residues. The ends lost 8 bases at V and 1 base at J; junction bases unmatched: 9. Germline V gives CDR1 MNHEY, CDR2 SMNVEV (reference sequence). CDR3 in amino acids: CASRPGGEGTDTQYF. CDR3 coding DNA: TGTGCCAGCCGCCCTGGGGGGGAAGGCACAGATACGCAGTATTTT.

This clone appeared once. This chain uses TRBV30 with TRBJ2-1; TRBD2 might be the D (5 bases). Looked up from germline, CDR1 is GTSNPN and CDR2 is SVGIG (reference sequence). The V and J ends lost 2 bases and 2 bases respectively, with 13 bases between them. The CDR3 consists of 15 residues. CDR3 coding DNA: TGTGCCTGGAGTCCGGGATCCAACGCCTACAATGAGCAGTTCTTC. Amino acid sequence: CAWSPGSNAYNEQFF.

The chain is built from TRBV5-1 and TRBJ2-7; 7 nucleotides line up with TRBD1. The germline gives CDR1 SGHRS, CDR2 YFSETQ. The CDR3 length is 18 residues. J was trimmed by 2 bases and V by 1 base; bases with no gene match: 15. CDR3 DNA sequence: TGCGCCAGCAGCTTGAGAGGGGGCGAGGCGGACTGGCCCTACGAGCAGTACTTC. It yields the protein CASSLRGGEADWPYEQYF.

The chain has TRBV27 and TRBJ2-2, with D perhaps TRBD2 (5 bases). The CDR3 totals 17 residues. Trimming left V 3 bases short and J 0 bases short, with 14 bases between. CDR1 and CDR2 from the germline V gene are MNHEY and SMNVEV (reference sequence). CDR3 nucleotide sequence: TGTGCCAGCAGTTTTGGATATGGGAGCACGAACACCGGGGAGCTGTTTTTT. Translation gives CASSFGYGSTNTGELFF.

This chain uses TRBV12-3 or TRBV12-4 with TRBJ1-2; D is ambiguous. The CDR3 sequence is 13 residues long. V was shortened by 5 bases and J by 7 bases, with 14 bases between the two germline ends. The CDR3 spells CASSLGLPAGYTF. The CDR3 region has the DNA TGTGCCAGCAGTCTCGGACTTCCTGCTGGCTACACCTTC.

This chain joins TRBV4-1 and TRBJ2-1; D perhaps matches TRBD1 (6 bases). Trimming cost V 8 bases and J 5 bases, with 16 bases left between them. The CDR3 loop spans 14 amino acids. Germline V gene lookup returns CDR1 MGHRA and CDR2 YSYEKL. The CDR3 coding sequence is TGCGCCAGCCGGATACAGGGCTGGGACAATGAGCAGTTCTTC. Translation: CASRIQGWDNEQFF.

The J gene is TRBJ2-5, the V gene TRBV28; TRBD2 aligns across 8 bases. This CDR3 is 16 amino acids long. Germline values: CDR1 MDHEN, CDR2 SYDVKM. V lost 3 bases to trimming and J lost 0 bases; unmatched junction nucleotides: 6. For the CDR3, the DNA is TGTGCCAGCAGTTTGATTAGCGGGATCTACCAAGAGACCCAGTACTTC. This gives the protein CASSLISGIYQETQYF.

This chain joins TRBV6-5 and TRBJ1-2; 10 bases line up with TRBD1. J was trimmed by 7 bases and V by 6 bases; bases with no gene match: 5. This CDR3 has 13 amino acids. In germline, CDR1 is MNHEY, CDR2 SVGAGI. CDR3 region: CASSPGQGSGYTF. CDR3 in DNA: TGTGCCAGCAGCCCGGGACAGGGGTCTGGCTACACCTTC.

The chain has TRBV3-1 (or the pseudogene TRBV3-2) and TRBJ2-7; 8 nucleotides agree with TRBD1. The junction had 9 bases not matched to a gene; V was cut back by 1 base and J by 1 base. This CDR3 spans 17 amino acids. Germline CDR1 reads LGHDT; CDR2 reads YNNKEL (reference sequence). The CDR3 is CASSQASRQGPSYEQYF. CDR3 bases: TGTGCCAGCAGCCAAGCATCGAGACAGGGGCCTTCCTACGAGCAGTACTTC.

The V call is TRBV7-2, the J call TRBJ2-5; D might be TRBD1 (6 bases). Germline values: CDR1 SGHTA, CDR2 FQGNSA. The CDR3 runs to 14 residues. Between the trimmed V and J ends, which lost 4 bases and 3 bases, there was a span of 12 bases. The DNA of the CDR3 is TGTGCCAGCAGCTCACCCGGGACAAAAGAGACCCAGTACTTC. Its translation: CASSSPGTKETQYF.

This clone occurred once. This CDR3 reads CASSPLVYNEQFF. The CDR3 nucleotides are TGTGCCAGCAGCCCATTAGTATACAATGAGCAGTTCTTC. The J gene is TRBJ2-1, the V gene TRBV7-2; D is ambiguous. Germline V gene data show CDR1 as SGHTA and CDR2 as FQGNSA. Deletions cut 5 bases from V and 4 bases from J, with 9 bases between. The CDR3 covers 13 residues.

The chain has TRBV19 and TRBJ1-4; D is uncertain. The CDR3 sequence is 17 residues long. Germline CDR1 reads LNHDA; CDR2 reads SQIVND (reference sequence). V was trimmed by 4 bases and J by 4 bases, leaving 19 bases between them. The CDR3 DNA is TGTGCCAGTAGTACTAAGCAGGACGGACTGCTTAATGAAAAACTGTTTTTT. Its translation is CASSTKQDGLLNEKLFF.

The chain has TRBV15 and TRBJ2-1; maybe TRBD1 (6 bases). This CDR3 has 11 amino acids. Trimming left V 8 bases short and J 5 bases short, with 7 bases between. Per the germline V gene, CDR1 is LNHNV and CDR2 is YYDKDF (reference sequence). DNA of the CDR3: TGTGCCACCTGGGGGCACAATGAGCAGTTCTTC. It yields the protein CATWGHNEQFF.

V is TRBV9 and J is TRBJ2-1; D might be TRBD2 (6 bases). This CDR3 contains 14 residues. The V end lost 4 bases, the J end lost 4 bases, and 12 bases lay between the germline ends. CDR1 and CDR2 from the germline V gene are SGDLS and YYNGEE. CDR3 protein: CASSPSAGYNEQFF. CDR3 sequence (DNA): TGTGCCAGCAGCCCTAGCGCGGGGTACAATGAGCAGTTCTTC. Full variable domain (remainder filled in from reference TRBV9 and TRBJ2-1): DSGVTQTPKHLITATGQRVTLRCSPRSGDLSVYWYQQSLDQGLQFLIQYYNGEERAKGNILERFSAQQFPDLHSELNLSSLELGDSALYFCASSPSAGYNEQFFGPGTRLTVL.

This chain uses TRBV7-2 with TRBJ1-2; 8 positions agree with TRBD1. Germline V CDR1 and CDR2: SGHTA, FQGNSA. The V segment lost 1 base and the J segment 0 bases; nucleotides outside the gene matches: 4. This CDR3 has 16 amino acids. CDR3 protein: CASSLGGQVSNYGYTF. The CDR3 region has the DNA TGTGCCAGCAGCTTAGGGGGACAGGTTTCTAACTATGGCTACACCTTC.